This is a list of T cell receptor beta chains from one sample in a study of radiation and T cells in renal cell carcinoma. Assay: immunoSEQ multiplex PCR; the TCRdb copy retains only in-frame clones and omits some. The sample carries some 150,000 clones, roughly 87% recorded once. Specimen: blood, collected from a patient whose treatment included radiotherapy and nephrectomy. The receptors derive from a woman aged 45-60 years with renal cell carcinoma. Both conserved end residues are part of each CDR3. The D gene is left open where the match is weak. Clone sizes are given selectively: once, few, many, or a class where the clone is expanded.

DNA,CDR3,V,size,length,D,J
TGTGCCAGTATGGGGGCACACACTCCCACAACTAATGAAAAACTGTTTTTT,CASMGAHTPTTNEKLFF,TRBV19,NA,17,NA,TRBJ1-4
TGTGCCAGCAGCCCAAGTGGTAGTGGGACTAGACGCAATGAGCAGTTCTTC,CASSPSGSGTRRNEQFF,TRBV11-1,NA,17,TRBD2,TRBJ2-1
TGTGCCAGCAGCTTGAGCGGGGGATTATACGAGCAGTACTTC,CASSLSGGLYEQYF,TRBV11-2,NA,14,TRBD2,TRBJ2-7
TGTGCCAGTAGTCGACAGGGAAACACCATATATTTT,CASSRQGNTIYF,TRBV19,once,12,NA,TRBJ1-3
TGTGCCAGCAGCCGAGGGGGCGCGCAGGAAAAACTGTTTTTT,CASSRGGAQEKLFF,TRBV7-9,NA,14,TRBD1,TRBJ1-4
TGTGCCAGCAGCTTAGGGCGGGACAGGGGTGGCTACACCTTC,CASSLGRDRGGYTF,TRBV11-2,NA,14,TRBD1,TRBJ1-2
TGTGCCTGGAGTGTACAGGAATCAGATTGGAATTCACCCCTCCACTTT,CAWSVQESDWNSPLHF,TRBV30,NA,16,NA,TRBJ1-6
TGCAGCGTTGGGGGTGGGGATTCACCCCTCCACTTT,CSVGGGDSPLHF,TRBV29-1,NA,12,NA,TRBJ1-6
TGTGCCATCAGTGAAGGGCCGATTAGCTCCTACGAGCAGTACTTC,CAISEGPISSYEQYF,TRBV10-3,NA,15,NA,TRBJ2-7
TGTGCCAGCTCACCAACGGGGGGGGGCCGATACGAGCAGTACTTC,CASSPTGGGRYEQYF,TRBV18,NA,15,TRBD2,TRBJ2-7
TGTGCTAGTGCCCCGGGGACTAGCGGGGGTCTTGAGCAGTTCTTC,CASAPGTSGGLEQFF,TRBV12-5,NA,15,TRBD2,TRBJ2-1
TGTGCCAGCAGTGACTCCATGCAGGGGGCTGTCATGAACACTGAAGCTTTCTTT,CASSDSMQGAVMNTEAFF,TRBV2,NA,18,TRBD1,TRBJ1-1
TGTGCCAGCAGGACCCCAGGGTACTCTGGAAACACCATATATTTT,CASRTPGYSGNTIYF,TRBV6-6,NA,15,NA,TRBJ1-3
TGTGCCTGGAGTGTACTCGATAATGGCTACACCTTC,CAWSVLDNGYTF,TRBV30,NA,12,NA,TRBJ1-2
TGTGCCAGCAGGGTACAGATGAACACTGAAGCTTTCTTT,CASRVQMNTEAFF,TRBV7-3,NA,13,NA,TRBJ1-1
TGTGCCAGCTCGTGGGGAGGGGGCAATCAGCCCCAGCATTTT,CASSWGGGNQPQHF,TRBV18,NA,14,NA,TRBJ1-5
TGCGCCAGCAGTAATACGGGACAGGGTAGGGGCTCCTACAATGAGCAGTTCTTC,CASSNTGQGRGSYNEQFF,TRBV10-1,NA,18,TRBD1,TRBJ2-1
TGTGCCAGCAGCTTAATGGGGGGCACAGATACGCAGTATTTT,CASSLMGGTDTQYF,TRBV11-2,NA,14,NA,TRBJ2-3
TGTGCCAGCAGCTTTGAAGGGAGGACAGATACGCAGTATTTT,CASSFEGRTDTQYF,TRBV7-2,NA,14,NA,TRBJ2-3
TGTGCCAGCTCGGGACAGAACTCTGGGGCCAACGTCCTGACTTTC,CASSGQNSGANVLTF,TRBV18,NA,15,TRBD1,TRBJ2-6
TGTGCCAGCAGCTCCTTCCGGGCTAGCGGGGGAGGCACAGATACGCAGTATTTT,CASSSFRASGGGTDTQYF,TRBV7-8,NA,18,TRBD2,TRBJ2-3
TGTGCCAGCAGCTTGATCGGGGCCGGCACTGAAGCTTTCTTT,CASSLIGAGTEAFF,TRBV5-4,NA,14,NA,TRBJ1-1
TGTGCCAGCTCGAGACAGGGGACAAGTGGCTACACCTTC,CASSRQGTSGYTF,TRBV2,NA,13,TRBD1,TRBJ1-2
TGTGCCAGCAGCCGGGGCCCGGGGGGGGCACCAGATACGCAGTATTTT,CASSRGPGGAPDTQYF,TRBV7-6,once,16,TRBD2,TRBJ2-3
TGCGCCAGCAGCCAAGGATTGTTCAGGGGCAACACCGGGGAGCTGTTTTTT,CASSQGLFRGNTGELFF,TRBV4-1,NA,17,NA,TRBJ2-2
TGTGCCAGCAGCTTATGGACAGGGGTTGTCGGCGGGGAGCTGTTTTTT,CASSLWTGVVGGELFF,TRBV11-2,NA,16,TRBD1,TRBJ2-2
TGTGCCACCAAAGAGTGGGGGGGCCGGGGCACAGATACGCAGTATTTT,CATKEWGGRGTDTQYF,TRBV19,once,16,NA,TRBJ2-3
TGTGCCAGTAGTAGGCAGGGGGGGAATTCACCCCTCCACTTT,CASSRQGGNSPLHF,TRBV19,NA,14,TRBD1,TRBJ1-6
TGTGCCAGCAGTCCGCGCGTATCAGGGGACACTGAAGCTTTCTTT,CASSPRVSGDTEAFF,TRBV6-1,NA,15,NA,TRBJ1-1
TGTGCCAGCAGCCAAACCCCGGGACAGGGCTATGGCTACACCTTC,CASSQTPGQGYGYTF,TRBV16,NA,15,TRBD1,TRBJ1-2
TGTGCCAGCAAGGCCAGGGGGCATAATCAGCCCCAGCATTTT,CASKARGHNQPQHF,TRBV5-6,NA,14,TRBD1,TRBJ1-5
TGTGCCAGCAGCTTACCCAGCCTCAATGAGCAGTTCTTC,CASSLPSLNEQFF,TRBV7-3,NA,13,NA,TRBJ2-1